The 24 T cell receptor beta chains below come from one sample, sequenced in a study of shared T cell receptors in the human thymus. The method was immunoSEQ multiplex PCR; TCRdb's version includes in-frame clones alone and lacks a portion of them. The sample lists 550,000 to 800,000 clones, 75% to 90% seen once, with roughly 0.01% in the top ten. These data were also filed under a second study, of human thymus T cells.

The sample consisted of thymocytes. The receptors were gathered from a girl under three years old with a congenital heart defect.

The gene calls are TRBV6-1 and TRBJ2-5; TRBD2 might be the D (6 bases). The CDR3 is 19 amino acids. From germline, CDR1 is MNHNS and CDR2 SASEGT. Deletions cut 2 bases from V and 0 bases from J, with 22 bases between. The CDR3 DNA reads TGTGCCAGCAGTGAAATAAGTCGGGGGACGGAAGGTTACCAAGAGACCCAGTACTTC. Translating gives CASSEISRGTEGYQETQYF.

The V call is TRBV5-1, the J call TRBJ1-2; 7 bases are a match to TRBD1. The CDR3 runs 17 residues. Germline CDR1 is SGHRS and CDR2 is YFSETQ. Trimming removed 5 bases from V and 3 bases from J; junction bases left unmatched: 16. CDR3 amino acids: CASSFRPRTGEHYGYTF. The CDR3 bases are TGCGCCAGCAGTTTCCGCCCCCGGACAGGAGAACACTATGGCTACACCTTC. Full variable domain (remainder filled in from reference TRBV5-1 and TRBJ1-2): KAGVTQTPRYLIKTRGQQVTLSCSPISGHRSVSWYQQTPGQGLQFLFEYFSETQRNKGNFPGRFSGRQFSNSRSEMNVSTLELGDSALYLCASSFRPRTGEHYGYTFGSGTRLTVV.

The gene calls are TRBV28 and TRBJ2-1; maybe TRBD1 (5 bases). CDR3 length: 16 amino acids. Germline-derived CDR1 and CDR2 are MDHEN and SYDVKM. V lost 4 bases to trimming and J lost 8 bases, with 21 bases between them. The CDR3 spells CASSWSRQGAAYEQFF. CDR3 coding DNA: TGTGCCAGCAGTTGGTCGCGGCAGGGTGCAGCCTATGAGCAGTTCTTC. Using reference TRBV28 and TRBJ2-1 for the parts outside the CDR3, the full variable domain is DVKVTQSSRYLVKRTGEKVFLECVQDMDHENMFWYRQDPGLGLRLIYFSYDVKMKEKGDIPEGYSVSREKKERFSLILESASTNQTSMYLCASSWSRQGAAYEQFFGPGTRLTVL.

The chain links TRBV30 to TRBJ2-1, with a possible D match to TRBD1 (7 bases). There are 14 residues in the CDR3. Per germline, CDR1 GTSNPN and CDR2 SVGIG (reference sequence). V lost 1 base and J 8 bases, leaving 15 bases between the germline ends. The CDR3 protein is CAWSAGGPPHEQFF. The CDR3 DNA reads TGTGCCTGGAGTGCAGGGGGGCCCCCCCATGAGCAGTTCTTC. Full variable domain (missing parts from reference TRBV30 and TRBJ2-1): SQTIHQWPATLVQPVGSPLSLECTVEGTSNPNLYWYRQAAGRGLQLLFYSVGIGQISSEVPQNLSASRPQDRQFILSSKKLLLSDSGFYLCAWSAGGPPHEQFFGPGTRLTVL.

This chain uses TRBV4-3 with TRBJ1-1, with D tentatively TRBD1 (5 bases). Germline V CDR1 and CDR2: LGHNA, YSLEER. CDR3 length: 18 residues. The germline V and J ends were trimmed by 4 bases and 0 bases, with 21 bases remaining between them. CDR3 in DNA: TGCGCCAGCAGCCTAAGGCGACAGTCTAGTCCCGTGAACACTGAAGCTTTCTTT. It is translated as CASSLRRQSSPVNTEAFF.

The V call is TRBV7-4, the J call TRBJ1-5; possible D gene TRBD1, 6 bases. The CDR3 is made up of 14 amino acids. Trimming shortened V by 6 bases and J by 5 bases, and 14 bases separated the two germline ends. Germline CDR1 is SGHVT and CDR2 is SQSDAQ. CDR3 sequence: CASSPPGEDQPQHF. CDR3 bases: TGTGCCAGCAGTCCACCAGGGGAAGATCAGCCCCAGCATTTT.

The chain is built from TRBV19 and TRBJ2-7; possibly TRBD2 for D (6 bases). V was clipped by 5 bases and J by 0 bases, with 17 bases between them. The V gene's germline CDR1 is LNHDA and CDR2 SQIVND (reference sequence). The length of the CDR3 is 16 residues. CDR3 sequence: CASSSLWSRGSYEQYF. The CDR3 region has the DNA TGTGCCAGTAGTTCCCTCTGGTCGCGGGGCTCCTACGAGCAGTACTTC.

Only a few counts were recorded for this clone. The rearrangement uses TRBV21-1 and TRBJ2-4; the D call TRBD1 from the table was never checked on the DNA. TRBV21-1 is designated a pseudogene. The CDR3 spans 20 residues. The CDR3 spells CASSKVETGGEVLPKNIQYF. CDR3 bases: TGTGCCAGCAGCAAAGTTGAGACAGGGGGAGAAGTTTTGCCCAAAAACATTCAGTACTTC.

V usage is TRBV5-1 and J usage is TRBJ1-3; 9 bases are a match to TRBD1. Trimming at V came to 1 base and at J to 0 bases, leaving 8 bases not matched to a gene. The germline V gene encodes CDR1 SGHRS and CDR2 YFSETQ. CDR3 length: 18 residues. The DNA for the CDR3 is TGCGCCAGCAGCTTGCGCGGTACAGGGGGCTTCTCTGGAAACACCATATATTTT. Amino acid sequence: CASSLRGTGGFSGNTIYF. Filled out from reference TRBV5-1 and TRBJ1-3, the complete variable domain reads KAGVTQTPRYLIKTRGQQVTLSCSPISGHRSVSWYQQTPGQGLQFLFEYFSETQRNKGNFPGRFSGRQFSNSRSEMNVSTLELGDSALYLCASSLRGTGGFSGNTIYFGEGSWLTVV.

V gene TRBV30 combines with J gene TRBJ2-7; D not resolved. V lost 2 bases and J lost 3, with 11 bases in between. From germline, CDR1 is GTSNPN and CDR2 SVGIG (reference sequence). The CDR3 has 13 residues. CDR3 sequence: CAWSLRQSYEQYF. CDR3 DNA: TGTGCCTGGAGTCTCAGACAAAGCTACGAGCAGTACTTC.

V usage is TRBV7-8 and J usage is TRBJ2-3; 14 bases line up with TRBD2. The CDR3 consists of 18 residues. The junction had 10 bases not matched to a gene; V was cut back by 5 bases and J by 3 bases. Per germline, CDR1 SGHVS and CDR2 FQNEAQ. The CDR3 sequence: CASSAWTSGGPGTDTQYF. The CDR3 nucleotides are TGTGCCAGCAGCGCGTGGACTAGCGGGGGGCCCGGGACAGATACGCAGTATTTT.

This chain uses TRBV19 with TRBJ1-3, with TRBD1 matching over 7 bases. Germline V gene lookup returns CDR1 LNHDA and CDR2 SQIVND (reference sequence). CDR3 length: 18 amino acids. After removal of 7 bases from V and 0 bases from J, the junction contained 15 bases not matched to a gene. In nucleotides, the CDR3 is TGTGCCAGTACCCCTTCCCTACCGGGACAGTTCTCTGGAAACACCATATATTTT. Residues: CASTPSLPGQFSGNTIYF.

The gene calls are TRBV7-2 and TRBJ2-5; perhaps TRBD2 as D (6 bases). Trimming removed 1 base from V and 2 bases from J, with 14 bases in between. The CDR3 covers 16 residues. Per germline, CDR1 SGHTA and CDR2 FQGNSA. The CDR3 DNA sequence: TGTGCCAGCAGCTTAGATGACGGAGGGCAGCAAGAGACCCAGTACTTC. Amino acid sequence: CASSLDDGGQQETQYF. The variable domain in full, completed from reference TRBV7-2 and TRBJ2-5, reads GAGVSQSPSNKVTEKGKDVELRCDPISGHTALYWYRQSLGQGLEFLIYFQGNSAPDKSGLPSDRFSAERTGGSVSTLTIQRTQQEDSAVYLCASSLDDGGQQETQYFGPGTRLLVL.

The chain links TRBV5-4 to TRBJ2-3, with D possibly TRBD2 on 5 matching bases. Germline values: CDR1 SGHNT, CDR2 YYREEE (reference sequence). The CDR3 totals 13 residues. Trimming took 2 bases from V and 3 from J, leaving 7 bases between them. The CDR3 loop is CASSLGGTDTQYF. The CDR3 coding sequence is TGTGCCAGCAGCTTAGGAGGAACAGATACGCAGTATTTT.

J is TRBJ2-5 and V is TRBV19, with TRBD2 matching over 7 bases. Per germline, CDR1 LNHDA and CDR2 SQIVND (reference sequence). V lost 6 bases and J lost 5; bases outside the gene matches: 9. The CDR3 consists of 14 residues. In DNA, the CDR3 is TGTGCCAGTAGCATGATCGGGGGGAGGGAGACCCAGTACTTC. It is translated as CASSMIGGRETQYF.

The V gene is TRBV29-1, the J gene TRBJ2-5, with TRBD1 matching 9 bases. The trim removed 6 bases at V and 3 bases at J, leaving 2 bases unmatched. Germline V gives CDR1 SQVTM, CDR2 ANQGSEA. The CDR3 loop spans 12 amino acids. In DNA form, the CDR3 reads TGCAGCGTAAGACAGGGGGAAGAGACCCAGTACTTC. Translation: CSVRQGEETQYF.

The gene calls are TRBV10-1 and TRBJ1-6; D perhaps matches TRBD1 (6 bases). Germline V CDR1 and CDR2: WNHNN, SYGVQD (reference sequence). This CDR3 spans 14 amino acids. The V and J ends lost 5 bases and 6 bases respectively, with 11 bases between them. The CDR3 loop reads CASSTGQFNSPLHF. The CDR3, as DNA: TGCGCCAGCAGTACTGGACAGTTTAATTCACCCCTCCACTTT.

This clone was observed once. The V gene is TRBV7-2, the J gene TRBJ1-2; no clear D. The germline V and J ends were trimmed by 6 bases and 4 bases, with 15 bases remaining between them. This CDR3 is built from 14 residues. The germline V gene encodes CDR1 SGHTA and CDR2 FQGNSA. CDR3 loop: CASRDSPSSYGYTF. The CDR3 nucleotides are TGTGCCAGCAGAGACTCCCCGTCGAGCTATGGCTACACCTTC.

The chain joins TRBV5-5 to TRBJ2-7, with no clear D. V lost 1 base and J lost 6, with 14 bases in between. Germline-derived CDR1 and CDR2 are SGHKS and YYEKEE (reference sequence). This CDR3 comprises 14 residues. CDR3 sequence: CASSLSLDEFEQYF. As DNA, the CDR3 is TGTGCCAGCAGCTTGAGCCTCGATGAATTCGAGCAGTACTTC.

This sequence joins TRBV19 and TRBJ2-1; 8 bases line up with TRBD2. The CDR3 length is 17 residues. Germline CDR1 is LNHDA and CDR2 is SQIVND (reference sequence). Losses at the gene ends were 0 bases for V and 2 bases for J; bases not matched to a gene: 6. CDR3 in amino acids: CASSIERGAPTYNEQFF. CDR3 nucleotides: TGTGCCAGTAGTATAGAGCGGGGGGCTCCTACCTACAATGAGCAGTTCTTC.

This clone has just one count. This chain joins TRBV5-5 and TRBJ1-2; TRBD1 is a possible D gene (5 bases). Germline V gene sequence: CDR1 SGHKS, CDR2 YYEKEE (reference sequence). This CDR3 spans 16 amino acids. The V end was cut by 1 base, the J end by 7 bases, with 20 bases between. The CDR3 region has the DNA TGTGCCAGCAGCTTGAGGTGGGGCCAGATACTTGCTGGCTACACCTTC. It encodes CASSLRWGQILAGYTF.

The chain uses TRBV5-4 and TRBJ2-7; 9 positions agree with TRBD2. Trimming took 0 bases from V and 2 from J; bases not matched to a gene: 6. This CDR3 spans 16 amino acids. The germline V gene encodes CDR1 SGHNT and CDR2 YYREEE (reference sequence). The CDR3 loop is CASSLEIGGGAYEQYF. The DNA of the CDR3 is TGTGCCAGCAGCTTGGAAATCGGCGGGGGGGCCTACGAGCAGTACTTC.

This chain joins TRBV6-5 and TRBJ1-6; D unclear. V was trimmed by 6 bases and J by 8 bases, leaving 11 bases between them. This CDR3 is 13 amino acids long. In germline, CDR1 is MNHEY, CDR2 SVGAGI. The chain's CDR3 is CASRKALDSPLHF. In DNA, the CDR3 is TGTGCCAGCAGGAAAGCTTTGGATTCACCCCTCCACTTT.

The rearrangement uses TRBV12-5 and TRBJ2-5; 13 nucleotides match TRBD2. V trimming: 3 bases; J trimming: 4 bases; junction bases outside the gene matches: 5. Germline V gene sequence: CDR1 LGHNT, CDR2 FRNRAP. CDR3 length: 16 amino acids. The CDR3 here is CASGLWTSGGTETQYF. The CDR3 DNA sequence: TGTGCTAGTGGTTTATGGACTAGCGGGGGCACAGAGACCCAGTACTTC.